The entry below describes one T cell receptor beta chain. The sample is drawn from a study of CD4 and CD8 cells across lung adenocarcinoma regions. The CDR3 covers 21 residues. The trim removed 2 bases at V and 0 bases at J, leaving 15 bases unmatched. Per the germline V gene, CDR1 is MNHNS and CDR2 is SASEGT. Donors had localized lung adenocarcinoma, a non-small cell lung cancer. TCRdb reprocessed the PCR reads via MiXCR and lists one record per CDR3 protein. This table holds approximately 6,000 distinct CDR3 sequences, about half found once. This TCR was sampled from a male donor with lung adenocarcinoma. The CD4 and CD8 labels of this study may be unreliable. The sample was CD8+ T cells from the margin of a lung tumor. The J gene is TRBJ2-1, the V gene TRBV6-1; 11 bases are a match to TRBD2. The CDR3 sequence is CASSERVWMLAGGSSYNEQFF. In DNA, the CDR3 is TGTGCCAGCAGTGAAAGGGTATGGATGTTAGCGGGGGGGAGCTCCTACAATGAGCAGTTCTTC.